Reported below is one T cell receptor beta chain. The antigen is unknown. This entry belongs to a study of shared clonotypes between healthy human individuals. Whole-study results and caveats: Compared with memory subsets, naive subsets generally had larger estimated richness.

Germline values: CDR1 SGDLS, CDR2 YYNGEE. CDR3 size: 15 residues. V gave up 4 bases and J gave up 4 bases; unmatched junction bases: 5. Libraries were prepared by immunoSEQ multiplex PCR; TCRdb keeps only in-frame clonotypes and omits some of them. The sample holds 90,000 to 150,000 clones, about 71% seen once. The TCR was taken from a woman in her thirties in good health. Sequenced: memory CD8+ T cells sorted from blood. Described subset: CD45RO+ cells pooled with CCR7-negative TemRA cells. The chain has TRBV9 and TRBJ2-1; TRBD2 matches 10 bases. CDR3 DNA: TGTGCCAGCAGCACGGGACTAGCGACATACAATGAGCAGTTCTTC. This translates into CASSTGLATYNEQFF. The variable domain in full, with the rest retrieved from reference TRBV9 and TRBJ2-1, is DSGVTQTPKHLITATGQRVTLRCSPRSGDLSVYWYQQSLDQGLQFLIQYYNGEERAKGNILERFSAQQFPDLHSELNLSSLELGDSALYFCASSTGLATYNEQFFGPGTRLTVL.